The rows below give T cell receptor beta chains drawn from one sample of a study of cytomegalovirus exposure and HLA in healthy donors. Measured with immunoSEQ multiplex PCR; TCRdb has only the in-frame clones, and not every one. Of 55,000 to 80,000 clones in the sample, about 94% were seen once. Sequencing input: PBMCs. The source of these receptors is a man younger than 35 in good health and CMV-seropositive. CDR3s include the opening cysteine and the closing phenylalanine or tryptophan. D genes are given only for firm matches. Size tells how often a clone was seen (once, few, many) or the class of an expanded clone, and some rows leave it out.

abundance: NA
d_gene: TRBD1
v_gene: TRBV5-1
j_gene: TRBJ2-7
CDR3nt: TGCGCCAGCTACGACAGGGGGGCCTACGAGCAGTACTTC
CDR3aa: CASYDRGAYEQYF

abundance: NA
d_gene: NA
v_gene: TRBV10-3
j_gene: TRBJ1-2
CDR3nt: TGTGCCATCAGTGAGTCGACTGGAGGCTACACCTTC
CDR3aa: CAISESTGGYTF

abundance: NA
d_gene: NA
v_gene: TRBV30
j_gene: TRBJ1-2
CDR3nt: TGTGCCTGGAGTGTACAGCCTGGCTACACCTTC
CDR3aa: CAWSVQPGYTF

abundance: NA
d_gene: NA
v_gene: TRBV2
j_gene: TRBJ1-5
CDR3nt: TGTGCCAGCAGTGAAGCGTTGGGGGCTAGCAATCAGCCCCAGCATTTT
CDR3aa: CASSEALGASNQPQHF

abundance: NA
d_gene: TRBD1
v_gene: TRBV6-1
j_gene: TRBJ1-3
CDR3nt: TGTGCCAGCAGTGAAGGGGACAGGGAGGCAAACACCATATATTTT
CDR3aa: CASSEGDREANTIYF

abundance: NA
d_gene: TRBD1
v_gene: TRBV5-1
j_gene: TRBJ2-7
CDR3nt: TGCGCCAGCAGCTTGGACAGGGGGCTGTACGAGCAGTACTTC
CDR3aa: CASSLDRGLYEQYF

abundance: NA
d_gene: TRBD2
v_gene: TRBV19
j_gene: TRBJ2-5
CDR3nt: TGTGCCAGTAGTTCCCAAAGTAGCGGGAGGATAGAGACCCAGTACTTC
CDR3aa: CASSSQSSGRIETQYF

abundance: NA
d_gene: TRBD1
v_gene: TRBV6-5
j_gene: TRBJ2-7
CDR3nt: TGTGCCAGCAGCCACAGGGGCCACGAGCAGTACTTC
CDR3aa: CASSHRGHEQYF

abundance: NA
d_gene: NA
v_gene: TRBV2
j_gene: TRBJ2-7
CDR3nt: TGTGCCAGCAGCATCGACAGAACCTACGAGCAGTACTTC
CDR3aa: CASSIDRTYEQYF

abundance: NA
d_gene: NA
v_gene: TRBV6-5
j_gene: TRBJ2-3
CDR3nt: TGTGCCAGCAGTTACACAAAAGTCGATACGCAGTATTTT
CDR3aa: CASSYTKVDTQYF

abundance: NA
d_gene: TRBD2
v_gene: TRBV7-2
j_gene: TRBJ2-1
CDR3nt: TGTGCCAGCAGCTTTAGCGGGCGATTCTCCTACAATGAGCAGTTCTTC
CDR3aa: CASSFSGRFSYNEQFF

abundance: NA
d_gene: TRBD2
v_gene: TRBV5-1
j_gene: TRBJ2-1
CDR3nt: TGCGCCAGCAGCAGGGGACTAGCGGCTAATGAGCAGTTCTTC
CDR3aa: CASSRGLAANEQFF

abundance: NA
d_gene: NA
v_gene: TRBV18
j_gene: TRBJ2-7
CDR3nt: TGTGCCAGCTCACCACCCCGGGGGATAACCTACGAGCAGTACTTC
CDR3aa: CASSPPRGITYEQYF

abundance: few
d_gene: NA
v_gene: TRBV11-2
j_gene: TRBJ2-4
CDR3nt: TGTGCCAGCAGCGGAGGGTGGGTAAACATTCAGTACTTC
CDR3aa: CASSGGWVNIQYF

abundance: NA
d_gene: TRBD1
v_gene: TRBV6-5
j_gene: TRBJ1-2
CDR3nt: TGTGCCAGCAGTCCACAGGGGGCTCAATGGTATGGCTACACCTTC
CDR3aa: CASSPQGAQWYGYTF

abundance: NA
d_gene: TRBD1
v_gene: TRBV28
j_gene: TRBJ1-1
CDR3nt: TGTGCCAGCAAAATTACTACAGGGGGCGACACTGAAGCTTTCTTT
CDR3aa: CASKITTGGDTEAFF

abundance: NA
d_gene: TRBD1
v_gene: TRBV6-5
j_gene: TRBJ2-7
CDR3nt: TGTGCCAGCAGTTACGTTAGGGACAGGGGAACCTACGAGCAGTACTTC
CDR3aa: CASSYVRDRGTYEQYF

abundance: NA
d_gene: NA
v_gene: TRBV6-1
j_gene: TRBJ2-1
CDR3nt: TGTGCCATTCGGACAGTGTCCTACAATGAGCAGTTCTTC
CDR3aa: CAIRTVSYNEQFF

abundance: NA
d_gene: TRBD1
v_gene: TRBV6-4
j_gene: TRBJ2-7
CDR3nt: TGTGCCAGCAGCCCCGGGACAGGGGATCTGTACTTC
CDR3aa: CASSPGTGDLYF

abundance: once
d_gene: NA
v_gene: TRBV21-1
j_gene: TRBJ2-3
CDR3nt: TGTGCCAGCAGCAAACTTCGACGGGAGTCAGATACGCAGTATTTT
CDR3aa: CASSKLRRESDTQYF

abundance: NA
d_gene: NA
v_gene: TRBV11-2
j_gene: TRBJ1-2
CDR3nt: TGTGCCAGCAGCTTGGGGCAGACCTATGGCTACACCTTC
CDR3aa: CASSLGQTYGYTF

abundance: NA
d_gene: TRBD1
v_gene: TRBV6-1
j_gene: TRBJ2-3
CDR3nt: TGTGCCAGCACCCTTGGACAGGGGAGGACAGATACGCAGTATTTT
CDR3aa: CASTLGQGRTDTQYF

abundance: NA
d_gene: TRBD2
v_gene: TRBV4-2
j_gene: TRBJ2-5
CDR3nt: TGTGCCAGCAGCCAAGGACTAGCCGGCCAAGAGACCCAGTACTTC
CDR3aa: CASSQGLAGQETQYF

abundance: NA
d_gene: NA
v_gene: TRBV28
j_gene: TRBJ2-6
CDR3nt: TGTGCCAGCAGCTCGAGGTTCTCTGGGGCCAACGTCCTGACTTTC
CDR3aa: CASSSRFSGANVLTF

abundance: NA
d_gene: NA
v_gene: TRBV7-9
j_gene: TRBJ2-3
CDR3nt: TGTGCCAGCGTAGCGACCACAGATACGCAGTATTTT
CDR3aa: CASVATTDTQYF

abundance: NA
d_gene: TRBD2
v_gene: TRBV28
j_gene: TRBJ2-1
CDR3nt: TGTGCCAGCAGCCCCGGGGGGGGAGAGCAGTTCTTC
CDR3aa: CASSPGGGEQFF

abundance: few
d_gene: NA
v_gene: TRBV7-2
j_gene: TRBJ1-2
CDR3nt: TGTGCCAGCAGCTTAGCGCCAGGGCCAAACTATGGCTACACCTTC
CDR3aa: CASSLAPGPNYGYTF

abundance: NA
d_gene: NA
v_gene: TRBV25-1
j_gene: TRBJ2-3
CDR3nt: TGTGCCAGCAGTGAATCTGGCACAGATACGCAGTATTTT
CDR3aa: CASSESGTDTQYF

abundance: NA
d_gene: TRBD2
v_gene: TRBV7-2
j_gene: TRBJ2-5
CDR3nt: TGTGCCAGCAGCCCGGGACTAGCGGGGGGGCAAGAGACCCAGTACTTC
CDR3aa: CASSPGLAGGQETQYF

abundance: NA
d_gene: NA
v_gene: TRBV13
j_gene: TRBJ1-2
CDR3nt: TGTGCCAGCAGTCCCGAGACACCATACTATGGCTACACCTTC
CDR3aa: CASSPETPYYGYTF

abundance: NA
d_gene: NA
v_gene: TRBV29-1
j_gene: TRBJ1-2
CDR3nt: TGCAGCGTTGTGTTCGGGAAAGTGGACTATGGCTACACCTTC
CDR3aa: CSVVFGKVDYGYTF

abundance: NA
d_gene: TRBD1
v_gene: TRBV10-3
j_gene: TRBJ1-1
CDR3nt: TGTGCCATCAGTGAGTCAGGGGGCTCGGGTACTGAAGCTTTCTTT
CDR3aa: CAISESGGSGTEAFF

abundance: NA
d_gene: TRBD1
v_gene: TRBV11-2
j_gene: TRBJ1-1
CDR3nt: TGTGCCAGCAGCTTCGGGACAGGGCCCGAAGCTTTCTTT
CDR3aa: CASSFGTGPEAFF